Each of the 17 T cell receptor beta chains below was sequenced from the same sample in a study of blood T cells in healthy people across ages. A second PCR of 7 to 11 cycles used a sample-barcoded 5' primer and a J-beta primer mix. One entry per CDR3 protein, called by TCRdb with MiXCR from the 5' RACE reads. This sample has fewer than 1.5 million distinct CDR3 sequences, with 35% to 45% found just once. The sequencing sample was made of blood. Receptors originate from a woman in her late teens or twenties in good health.

This rearrangement joins TRBV4-1 to TRBJ1-2, with D possibly TRBD1 on 5 matching bases. In germline, CDR1 is MGHRA, CDR2 YSYEKL. The CDR3 extends over 15 amino acids. V lost 4 bases to trimming and J lost 8 bases, with 20 bases between them. CDR3 protein: CASSLQQSVGDGYTF. As DNA, the CDR3 is TGCGCCAGCAGCCTCCAACAGAGCGTCGGGGACGGCTACACCTTC.

This clonotype was recorded a few times. The chain carries TRBV6-1 and TRBJ1-2; unclear D gene. The V end was cut by 2 bases, the J end by 0 bases, with 4 bases between. The germline V gene has CDR1 MNHNS and CDR2 SASEGT. This CDR3 is 13 amino acids long. The CDR3 reads CASSEQANYGYTF. As DNA, the CDR3 is TGTGCCAGCAGTGAACAGGCTAACTATGGCTACACCTTC.

On this clonotype: A single base separates this from a much larger clone, so it may be a read error. The chain employs TRBV4-1 and TRBJ2-3; 7 positions match TRBD1. J lost 1 base, V lost 3 bases, and 4 bases had no gene match. CDR3 length equals 15 residues. Per the germline V gene, CDR1 is MGHRA and CDR2 is YSYEKL. DNA for the CDR3: TGCGCCAGCAGCCACCACGGACAGGGCACAGATACGCAGTATTTT. Residues: CASSHHGQGTDTQYF.

This clonotype was seen only a few times. At one end the junction does not follow the germline gene, possibly because of a read error. CDR3 amino acids: CSISESHAGGPSSYEQYF. Written as DNA, the CDR3 is TGTTCCATCAGTGAGTCCCATGCGGGAGGCCCCAGCTCCTACGAGCAGTACTTC. The chain joins TRBV10-3 to TRBJ2-7, with 8 nucleotides matching TRBD2. The CDR3 length is 18 residues. The germline V gene encodes CDR1 ENHRY and CDR2 SYGVKD.

This clonotype showed up just a few times. J is TRBJ2-1 and V is TRBV11-3; 9 bases are a match to TRBD1. V lost 8 bases to trimming and J lost 7 bases; unmatched junction nucleotides: 9. The CDR3 spans 14 residues. Germline-derived CDR1 and CDR2 are SGHNT and YENEEA. CDR3 residues: CASAEGDRDNEQFF. The DNA of the CDR3 is TGTGCCAGCGCAGAGGGGGACAGGGATAATGAGCAGTTCTTC.

A word on this clonotype: A single base separates this from a much larger clone, so it may be a read error. The chain is built from TRBV29-1 and TRBJ2-1; D is unresolved. The CDR3 runs to 13 residues. V lost 4 bases to trimming and J lost 2 bases, with 9 bases between them. Germline V CDR1 and CDR2: SQVTM, ANQGSEA. CDR3 region: CSVGGSPYNEQFF. In DNA, the CDR3 is TGCAGCGTTGGGGGTTCTCCCTACAATGAGCAGTTCTTC.

V gene TRBV30 combines with J gene TRBJ1-2; D may be TRBD1 (5 bases). Germline values: CDR1 GTSNPN, CDR2 SVGIG (reference sequence). Trimming removed 5 bases from V and 3 bases from J, with 25 bases in between. This CDR3 spans 17 amino acids. The CDR3 nucleotides read TGTGCCTGGGAGTCCCGACGTCCCCGGGGGATCGACTATGGCTACACCTTC. It codes for CAWESRRPRGIDYGYTF. The complete variable domain, with remaining parts taken from reference TRBV30 and TRBJ1-2, reads SQTIHQWPATLVQPVGSPLSLECTVEGTSNPNLYWYRQAAGRGLQLLFYSVGIGQISSEVPQNLSASRPQDRQFILSSKKLLLSDSGFYLCAWESRRPRGIDYGYTFGSGTRLTVV.

V usage is TRBV3-1 and J usage is TRBJ2-3; 8 positions match TRBD2. With V trimmed by 1 base and J by 7 bases, 13 bases remained unmatched. Germline CDR1 reads LGHDT; CDR2 reads YNNKEL (reference sequence). The CDR3 is 17 amino acids. CDR3 sequence: CASSQVGGRRSGHTQYF. The CDR3 bases are TGTGCCAGCAGCCAAGTCGGCGGGAGGAGGTCAGGGCATACGCAGTATTTT.

Comment on this clonotype: A much larger clone differs from this one at a single base, so this may be a read error. This is likely a read error, given that the CDR3 carries no conserved phenylalanine or tryptophan at its end. The genes are TRBV27 and TRBJ2-1; TRBD1 or TRBD2 may be the D gene (5 bases each). CDR3 length: 13 amino acids. Trimming took off 5 bases at V and 6 bases at J, with 11 bases between the two ends. The germline V gene encodes CDR1 MNHEY and CDR2 SMNVEV (reference sequence). CDR3 nucleotides: TGTGCCAGCAGTCTCGCTGGGACCAATGAGCAGTTCTTA. Translated, it gives CASSLAGTNEQFL.

The chain uses TRBV3-1 and TRBJ2-1, with D unresolved. The length of the CDR3 is 13 residues. The germline V and J ends were trimmed by 3 bases and 4 bases, with 7 bases remaining between them. Germline V CDR1 and CDR2: LGHDT, YNNKEL (reference sequence). The CDR3 sequence: CASSHQTYNEQFF. CDR3 DNA: TGTGCCAGCAGCCATCAGACTTACAATGAGCAGTTCTTC.

The rearrangement links TRBV5-1 to TRBJ2-3, with D unresolved. CDR3 size: 14 residues. V lost 0 bases to trimming and J lost 3 bases, with 8 bases between them. Germline CDR1 and CDR2: SGHRS and YFSETQ. DNA of the CDR3: TGCGCCAGCAGCTTGGGGGAAAAGACAGATACGCAGTATTTT. This codes for CASSLGEKTDTQYF.

Worth noting for this clonotype: The final CDR3 position lacks the conserved phenylalanine or tryptophan, pointing to a likely read error. The chain links TRBV5-1 to TRBJ2-6, with 7 bases aligning to TRBD1. This CDR3 contains 16 residues. Trimming cost V 3 bases and J 3 bases; bases outside gene matches: 6. Germline V lookup: CDR1 SGHRS, CDR2 YFSETQ. DNA for the CDR3: TGCGCCAGCAGCTCCACAGGGGCTGGTGGGGCCAACGTCCTGACTATC. Translation gives CASSSTGAGGANVLTI.

The chain recombines TRBV6-5 with TRBJ2-4, with 7 bases matching TRBD2. Matching the DNA end better, TRBJ2-7 makes the J call doubtful. In germline, CDR1 is MNHEY, CDR2 SVGAGI. There are 14 residues in the CDR3. CDR3 residues: CASSYYAGEYEQYF. The CDR3 region has the DNA TGTGCCAGCAGTTACTACGCGGGAGAGTACGAGCAGTACTTC.

V gene TRBV9 combines with J gene TRBJ2-5, with 10 bases that match TRBD2. This CDR3 is built from 15 residues. Per germline, CDR1 SGDLS and CDR2 YYNGEE. V dropped 4 bases and J dropped 5; count of bases not matched to a gene: 8. DNA of the CDR3: TGTGCCAGCAGCCCCGAGGGACTAGCGCGGGAGACCCAGTACTTC. This codes for CASSPEGLARETQYF.

The gene calls are TRBV6-1 and TRBJ2-3, with TRBD2 matching 11 bases. CDR3 size: 18 residues. V lost 0 bases to trimming and J lost 2 bases; unmatched junction nucleotides: 7. Germline V CDR1 and CDR2: MNHNS, SASEGT. The CDR3 loop reads CASSEAGGTSGTTDTQYF. DNA of the CDR3: TGTGCCAGCAGTGAAGCGGGGGGGACTAGCGGAACCACAGATACGCAGTATTTT.

This clonotype has a handful of counts. The chain is built from TRBV20-1 and TRBJ2-5; tentative D call: TRBD2 (5 bases). V lost 6 bases and J lost 2, with 13 bases in between. The CDR3 consists of 13 residues. The germline V gene has CDR1 DFQATT and CDR2 SNEGSKA (reference sequence). In DNA form, the CDR3 reads TGCAGTGCACCGACTACGGGACAAGAGACCCAGTACTTC. Translated: CSAPTTGQETQYF.

The chain couples TRBV13 to TRBJ1-1; TRBD1 matches at 11 bases. Germline CDR1 is PRHDT and CDR2 is FYEKMQ (reference sequence). The CDR3 extends over 17 amino acids. V trimming: 5 bases; J trimming: 1 base; junction bases outside the gene matches: 9. This chain's CDR3 is CASSQGQGALSNTEAFF. In nucleotides, the CDR3 is TGTGCCAGCAGCCAAGGACAGGGGGCCCTATCGAACACTGAAGCTTTCTTT.